The TCR beta chain described here comes from a study of OX40 agonist ivuxolimab in advanced cancers. In the study overall: The treatment was a fully human IgG2 OX40 agonist, ivuxolimab.

Sequenced by immunoSEQ multiplex PCR; TCRdb stores in-frame clones only, minus some. The sample lists approximately 74,000 clones; nearly 90% were seen once. CDR1 is SGHAT and CDR2 is FQNNGV in the germline V gene. The CDR3 contains 14 residues. Regarding this clone: The junction departs from germline at one end; a sequencing error may be responsible. The same CDR3 also results from other DNA sequences found in this sample.

This chain joins TRBV11-2 and TRBJ2-7; TRBD2 agrees at 7 bases. Sequences were derived from CD4+ or CD8+ T cells sorted from blood, sampled in a trial of the OX40 agonist ivuxolimab. This clonotype was sampled from an adult with an advanced solid tumor such as melanoma, head and neck, liver or kidney cancer. CDR3: CASSLAIAGHEQYF. CDR3 nucleotide sequence: TGTGCTAGCAGCTTAGCGATAGCGGGCCACGAGCAGTACTTC.